Reported below is one T cell receptor beta chain. TCRdb's table, derived via immunoSEQ multiplex PCR, lists solely in-frame clones and lacks some. The data hold tens of thousands of clones, with more than 75% observed a single time. Germline V gives CDR1 SNHLY, CDR2 FYNNEI. CDR3 length equals 12 residues. V was pared by 5 bases and J by 5 bases, with 9 bases between. The data derive from a study of T cell changes during pregnancy in multiple sclerosis. The sequenced sample was peripheral blood, obtained in the second trimester of pregnancy. This sequence originates from a female donor with multiple sclerosis, enrolled in a pregnancy study. The genes are TRBV2 and TRBJ2-5; no reliable D call. The CDR3 spells CASSTSGETQYF. The CDR3 DNA is TGTGCCAGCAGTACGTCCGGGGAGACCCAGTACTTC.